The 10 T cell receptor beta chains below all came from one sample that was sequenced in a study of blood T cells in healthy people across ages (dated by TCRdb to the mid-2010s). Library preparation employed 5' RACE. Instrument on record: Illumina HiSeq 2500. The second PCR ran for roughly 7 to 11 cycles and used a J-beta primer mix along with a sample-barcoded 5' primer. In-frame beta chains were kept once TCRdb had trimmed the public reads at Q25 with fastp and called clones with MiXCR. One record per CDR3 amino acid sequence lists the most common genes and DNA. A total of hundreds of thousands of distinct CDR3 sequences appear in this sample, 58% of them only once. 20% to 25% of the sample is taken by the ten largest. Sequencing was carried out using blood. The source is a man in his thirties or forties in good health.

The rearrangement joins TRBV29-1 to TRBJ2-7; 7 bases align to TRBD1. Germline V gene lookup returns CDR1 SQVTM and CDR2 ANQGSEA. The CDR3 runs to 12 residues. V lost 6 bases and J lost 5; bases outside the gene matches: 7. The CDR3, as DNA: TGCAGCGTACAGGGGTTCGTTCACGAGCAGTACTTC. Its translation is CSVQGFVHEQYF.

This clonotype was seen a few times. The chain uses TRBV20-1 and TRBJ2-7, with 13 nucleotides matching TRBD2. V shed 5 bases and J 3 bases; nucleotides not matched to a gene: 4. This CDR3 has 14 amino acids. CDR1 is DFQATT and CDR2 is SNEGSKA in the germline V gene (reference sequence). CDR3 nucleotides: TGCAGTGCTGTACGGACTAGCGGGAGCTACGAGCAGTACTTC. It translates to CSAVRTSGSYEQYF.

V gene TRBV20-1 combines with J gene TRBJ2-5; 16 bases are a match to TRBD2. The J segment lost 12 bases and the V segment lost 5 bases, leaving 9 bases of the junction unmatched. Germline V lookup: CDR1 DFQATT, CDR2 SNEGSKA (reference sequence). The CDR3 is 14 amino acids. The CDR3 loop is CSAAPGTSGRAKYF. CDR3 nucleotide sequence: TGCAGTGCTGCCCCTGGGACTAGCGGGAGGGCCAAGTACTTC.

This chain joins TRBV11-1 and TRBJ2-4; 8 nucleotides agree with TRBD2. The CDR3 has 18 residues. V lost 3 bases, J lost 5 bases, and 15 bases stayed unmatched. CDR1 and CDR2 from the germline V gene are SGHAT and FQDESV (reference sequence). The CDR3 nucleotides are TGTGCCAGCAGCTTCTCTTCGACGAGCGGGAGTTGGGAAAACATTCAGTACTTC. This encodes CASSFSSTSGSWENIQYF.

The chain has TRBV20-1 and TRBJ2-7, with 11 bases identical to TRBD2. The CDR3 loop spans 13 amino acids. CDR1 and CDR2 (germline): DFQATT, SNEGSKA (reference sequence). The V segment lost 8 bases and the J segment 2 bases; nucleotides outside the gene matches: 5. CDR3 region: CSLQTSGTYEQYF. CDR3 in DNA: TGCAGTTTGCAGACTAGCGGGACCTACGAGCAGTACTTC.

The chain has TRBV6-6 and TRBJ2-2, with a possible D match to TRBD1 (6 bases). In germline, CDR1 is MNHNY, CDR2 SVGAGI (reference sequence). This CDR3 has 15 residues. V lost 4 bases, J lost 5 bases, and 14 bases lay in between. CDR3: CASSSLDSRTGELFF. Here the CDR3 DNA reads TGTGCCAGCAGTTCCCTGGACAGCCGGACCGGGGAGCTGTTTTTT.

This clonotype has just one count. The rearrangement links TRBV20-1 to TRBJ2-1; D unresolved. The germline gives CDR1 DFQATT, CDR2 SNEGSKA (reference sequence). The CDR3 runs to 11 residues. Trimming cost V 6 bases and J 5 bases, with 8 bases left between them. This CDR3 is CSADWDNEQFF. DNA for the CDR3: TGCAGTGCCGACTGGGACAATGAGCAGTTCTTC.

This chain connects TRBV6-6 to TRBJ2-7; D is uncertain. Trimming cost V 7 bases and J 3 bases, with 10 bases left between them. CDR3 size: 12 residues. Per the germline V gene, CDR1 is MNHNY and CDR2 is SVGAGI (reference sequence). CDR3 in amino acids: CASKGLSYEQYF. The CDR3 nucleotides are TGTGCCAGCAAAGGCCTCAGCTACGAGCAGTACTTC.

The chain couples TRBV28 to TRBJ2-1, with 11 positions matching TRBD2. CDR3 size: 15 residues. Germline trimming cut 6 bases from V and 7 bases from J; bases unmatched to any gene: 8. CDR1 MDHEN and CDR2 SYDVKM come from the germline V gene. CDR3 amino acids: CASRPLAGGGNEQFF. CDR3 in DNA: TGTGCCAGCAGACCATTAGCGGGAGGGGGGAATGAGCAGTTCTTC.

The genes are TRBV6-2 or TRBV6-3 and TRBJ2-1, with a tentative D call TRBD1 (6 bases). The CDR3 contains 17 residues. Germline V gene data show CDR1 as MNHEY and CDR2 as SVGEGT. The V end lost 6 bases, the J end lost 6 bases, and 24 bases lay between the germline ends. CDR3 residues: CASSNRNNRVVLNEQFF. For the CDR3, the DNA is TGTGCCAGCAGCAACAGAAATAACAGGGTAGTCCTCAATGAGCAGTTCTTC.